This T cell receptor (beta chain) is drawn from a study of technical replicates of blood from several donors. The germline V gene has CDR1 MGHRA and CDR2 YSYEKL. V lost 3 bases and J lost 10, with 10 bases in between. The CDR3 length is 12 residues. Only in-frame clones appear in the TCRdb table, and some are missing; sequencing was by immunoSEQ multiplex PCR. The sample includes roughly 60,000 clones, 86% of them seen just once. The origin of this receptor is a human donor in good health. Some clones in this sample may be carry-over from other donors' samples. The sequencing input was PBMCs. The chain recombines TRBV4-1 with TRBJ2-1, with D tentatively TRBD2 (5 bases). CDR3 bases: TGCGCCAGCAGCCAGAGCGGAAACGAGCAGTTCTTC. The encoded protein is CASSQSGNEQFF.